A selection of T cell receptor beta chains follows, all from one sample in a study of T cell responses to AZD1222 COVID-19 vaccine. The method was immunoSEQ multiplex PCR; TCRdb's version includes in-frame clones alone and lacks a portion of them. The table records about 92,000 clones, 80% to 90% of them present only once. The input for sequencing was peripheral blood, taken on day 0 of AZD1222 vaccination. The receptors stem from an adult in good health. Each CDR3 is given without its conserved first and last residue.

v_call cdr3_aa
TRBV7-2 ASSYRVVQPQH
TRBV10-3 AISLQGVTYEQY
TRBV6-2/TRBV6-3 ASSYSKHGRGPDTQY
TRBV5-8 ASSSDWPEADTQY
TRBV28 ASSTLRDGDYGYT
TRBV21-1 ASSVWGRGTEAF
TRBV30 AWSVSTGGLPQH
TRBV7-9 ASSFGTKGVNEKLF
TRBV5-1 ASNTRGAGNEQF
TRBV5-5 ASSPRGSRETDTQY
TRBV30 AWRGDTTEAF
TRBV5-1 ASSLPTSGGADTGELF
TRBV6-5 ASSLSGTSGPYEQY
TRBV6-5 ASSPEQGRVGYT
TRBV7-9 ASSSAYEQY
TRBV5-1 ASSGTSGVANTGELF
TRBV7-8 ASSLRGTVTFGSNQPQH
TRBV14 ASRARIPTGELF
TRBV30 ASSGGSNQPQH
TRBV2 ASRDNQETQY
TRBV19 ASSIRDRGYEQY
TRBV28 ASSSMGGEREAF
TRBV7-6 ASSPKTGRSGELF
TRBV7-9 ASSLAVTENTEAF
TRBV18 ASSPFGMSRGLSYEQY
TRBV7-2 ASSLAETNGYT
TRBV6-4 ASSLDGGSTDTQY